The present TCR beta chain was sequenced within a study of blood T cell repertoires in COVID-19. Study context: Spain, Italy and the United States supplied samples that represented acute and convalescent COVID-19. The cDNA or gDNA used as material had been derived from T cells, B-cell-depleted T cells, or PBMCs.

In the source study's methods: Estimation of nucleated cell counts relied on the amplification of reference gene primers. The table came from immunoSEQ multiplex PCR; TCRdb's copy has only in-frame clones and leaves some out. The V and J calls and clone size come from that table; D and trimming were worked out from the DNA. There are 150,000 to 200,000 clones in the sample; 70% to 90% occur only once, and roughly 11% lies in the top ten. Sequencing input: peripheral blood. This sequence was found in a human donor in a cohort sampled during active COVID-19.

CDR3 sequence: CASSQSAGVPGELFF. The CDR3 DNA sequence: TGTGCCAGCAGCCAGTCCGCGGGGGTACCCGGGGAGCTGTTTTTT. The chain carries TRBV3-1 (or the pseudogene TRBV3-2) and TRBJ2-2; TRBD2 matches at 7 bases. Per germline, CDR1 LGHDT and CDR2 YNNKEL (reference sequence). The CDR3 totals 15 residues. With 3 bases clipped from V and 6 bases from J, the junction kept 7 bases outside the gene matches.